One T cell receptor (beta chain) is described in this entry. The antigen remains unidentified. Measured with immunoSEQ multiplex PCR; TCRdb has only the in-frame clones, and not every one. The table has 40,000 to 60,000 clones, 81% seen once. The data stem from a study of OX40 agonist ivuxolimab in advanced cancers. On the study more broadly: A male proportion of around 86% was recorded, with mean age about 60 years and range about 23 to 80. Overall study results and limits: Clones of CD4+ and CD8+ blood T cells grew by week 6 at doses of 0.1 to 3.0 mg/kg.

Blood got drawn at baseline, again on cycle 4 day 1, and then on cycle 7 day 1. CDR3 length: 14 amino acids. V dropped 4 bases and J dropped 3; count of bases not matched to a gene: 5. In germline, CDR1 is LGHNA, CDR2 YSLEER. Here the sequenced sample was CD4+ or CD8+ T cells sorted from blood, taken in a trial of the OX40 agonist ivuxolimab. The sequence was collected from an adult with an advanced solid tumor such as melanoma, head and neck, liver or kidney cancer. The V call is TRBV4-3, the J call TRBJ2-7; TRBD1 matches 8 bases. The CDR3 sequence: CASSPRTGYYEQYF. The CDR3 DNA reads TGCGCCAGCAGCCCCCGGACAGGGTACTACGAGCAGTACTTC.